The 31 T cell receptor beta chains reported below all come from one sample, sequenced in a study of blood T cell repertoires in COVID-19. The data were produced by immunoSEQ multiplex PCR, yet TCRdb's version contains in-frame clones alone and is incomplete. This sample has 95,000 to 150,000 clones, with around 91% found just once. Input material: peripheral blood. Receptors were obtained from a woman aged 60-75 years with COVID-19, enrolled during active disease.

The chain combines TRBV27 with TRBJ1-1, with 10 bases fitting TRBD1. Germline values: CDR1 MNHEY, CDR2 SMNVEV (reference sequence). With 2 bases clipped from V and 1 base from J, the junction kept 7 bases outside the gene matches. The CDR3 runs to 17 residues. CDR3 amino acids: CASSLGTWTGGNTEAFF. For the CDR3, the DNA is TGTGCCAGCAGTTTAGGGACCTGGACAGGGGGGAACACTGAAGCTTTCTTT.

The V and J genes are TRBV4-2 and TRBJ1-1, with D maybe TRBD1 (5 bases). This CDR3 comprises 16 residues. Germline V lookup: CDR1 LGHNA, CDR2 YNFKEQ. The ends were cut back, 4 bases at V and 4 bases at J, with 19 bases in the middle. The CDR3 nucleotides read TGTGCCAGCAGCCCAGGAGGGGTTTCAGTAGCCACTGAAGCTTTCTTT. It encodes CASSPGGVSVATEAFF.

This clone was seen more than once but under ten times. This chain's CDR3 is CASSGGQGGNSPLHF. In DNA, the CDR3 is TGCGCCAGCAGCGGGGGACAGGGGGGTAATTCACCCCTCCACTTT. The chain couples TRBV5-1 to TRBJ1-6; TRBD1 matches 11 bases. The CDR3 is 15 amino acids. From germline, CDR1 is SGHRS and CDR2 YFSETQ. V lost 4 bases and J lost 6; bases outside the gene matches: 3.

The chain recombines TRBV6-5 with TRBJ1-4; D ambiguous. Trimming removed 0 bases at V and 10 bases at J, with 9 bases between. The germline V gene encodes CDR1 MNHEY and CDR2 SVGAGI. The CDR3 runs 13 residues. The CDR3 DNA follows: TGTGCCAGCAGTTACTCGAGTGGCGGAAAACTGTTTTTT. The encoded protein is CASSYSSGGKLFF.

The V gene is TRBV3-1 (or the pseudogene TRBV3-2), the J gene TRBJ1-2; 7 positions match TRBD1. Trimming cost V 1 base and J 7 bases; bases outside gene matches: 3. The CDR3 contains 13 residues. Germline V lookup: CDR1 LGHDT, CDR2 YNNKEL (reference sequence). The CDR3 nucleotides are TGTGCCAGCAGCCAAGGAGGGGGCCGTGGCTACACCTTC. This codes for CASSQGGGRGYTF.

This clone was seen a handful of times. The chain has TRBV7-3 and TRBJ1-1; D not certain. V was cut by 5 bases and J by 6 bases, with 28 bases left in between. There are 18 residues in the CDR3. CDR1 and CDR2 (germline): SGHTA, FQGTGA. Here the CDR3 reads CASSHLLGRQVNFAEAFF. Here the CDR3 DNA reads TGTGCCAGCAGCCACCTCTTGGGTCGTCAGGTCAACTTCGCTGAAGCTTTCTTT.

This chain links TRBV6-2 or TRBV6-3 with TRBJ2-3; D is perhaps TRBD2 (7 bases). The CDR3 has 17 amino acids. The V end lost 5 bases, the J end lost 2 bases, and 20 bases lay between the germline ends. Germline CDR1 MNHEY, CDR2 SVGEGT. For the CDR3, the DNA is TGTGCCAGCAGTCAGCGGACGAGGGGGGGACCCACAGATACGCAGTATTTT. It encodes CASSQRTRGGPTDTQYF.

The sample holds one count of this clone. The chain combines TRBV5-4 with TRBJ2-3, with a possible D match to TRBD2 (5 bases). CDR3 length equals 17 residues. The germline V gene has CDR1 SGHNT and CDR2 YYREEE (reference sequence). Trimming pared 4 bases from V and 0 bases from J, leaving 18 bases between. The CDR3 here is CASSQSARRASTDTQYF. The CDR3 bases are TGTGCCAGCAGCCAAAGCGCACGGCGGGCTAGCACAGATACGCAGTATTTT.

This chain uses TRBV11-3 with TRBJ2-5; D is possibly TRBD1 (5 bases). CDR1 and CDR2 from the germline V gene are SGHNT and YENEEA. V lost 1 base and J lost 0, with 12 bases in between. The CDR3 is 16 amino acids. Written as DNA, the CDR3 is TGTGCCAGCAGCTTAGGGGCAGGGATCCACCAAGAGACCCAGTACTTC. Protein: CASSLGAGIHQETQYF.

V and J are TRBV9 and TRBJ1-1, with D unclear. This CDR3 has 14 amino acids. Looked up from germline, CDR1 is SGDLS and CDR2 is YYNGEE. The V gene lost 6 bases and the J gene lost 4 bases, with 16 bases spanning the gap. The CDR3 coding sequence is TGTGCCAGCATGTTTGGTCCAGCGAGCACTGAAGCTTTCTTT. This translates into CASMFGPASTEAFF. The full variable domain, its missing parts supplied by reference TRBV9 and TRBJ1-1, is DSGVTQTPKHLITATGQRVTLRCSPRSGDLSVYWYQQSLDQGLQFLIQYYNGEERAKGNILERFSAQQFPDLHSELNLSSLELGDSALYFCASMFGPASTEAFFGQGTRLTVV.

This chain connects TRBV27 to TRBJ2-1; 9 positions match TRBD1. V shed 5 bases, J shed 7 bases, and the junction held 12 bases outside the gene matches. The CDR3 runs to 16 residues. Per the germline V gene, CDR1 is MNHEY and CDR2 is SMNVEV (reference sequence). CDR3 sequence reads: CASSPNFRDRENEQFF. CDR3 nucleotide sequence: TGTGCCAGCAGTCCCAACTTCCGGGACAGGGAAAATGAGCAGTTCTTC.

The gene calls are TRBV5-1 and TRBJ2-7; unclear D gene. With 0 bases removed from V and 4 bases from J, the gap between germline ends came to 8 bases. This CDR3 has 13 amino acids. Germline values: CDR1 SGHRS, CDR2 YFSETQ. This chain's CDR3 is CASSLAAEYEQYF. CDR3 coding DNA: TGCGCCAGCAGCTTGGCCGCCGAGTACGAGCAGTACTTC.

This rearrangement joins TRBV7-2 to TRBJ2-7, with 9 bases that match TRBD2. The CDR3 consists of 17 residues. Germline V CDR1 and CDR2: SGHTA, FQGNSA. The junction had 14 bases not matched to a gene; V was cut back by 2 bases and J by 6 bases. The CDR3 protein is CASSLRSSGVRSGEQYF. The DNA of the CDR3 is TGTGCCAGCAGCTTAAGATCTAGCGGGGTTCGGTCGGGCGAGCAGTACTTC.

This clone was recorded once. This chain uses TRBV2 with TRBJ1-2, with a possible D match to TRBD1 (5 bases). The CDR3 length is 15 residues. The V and J ends lost 7 bases and 6 bases respectively, with 21 bases between them. CDR1 is SNHLY, CDR2 FYNNEI, per germline. The CDR3 DNA is TGTGCCAGCAAAAGTAGTGTCGGGGGAGTGGATGGCTACACCTTC. Amino acid sequence: CASKSSVGGVDGYTF.

J is TRBJ1-3 and V is TRBV4-1; 7 bases are a match to TRBD1. This CDR3 has 15 residues. Trimming at V came to 0 bases and at J to 5 bases, leaving 4 bases not matched to a gene. Germline V lookup: CDR1 MGHRA, CDR2 YSYEKL. CDR3 sequence reads: CASSQEGTARNTIYF. The CDR3 DNA is TGCGCCAGCAGCCAAGAGGGGACAGCCAGAAACACCATATATTTT.

This sequence joins TRBV5-1 and TRBJ2-7; TRBD2 matches 7 bases. Losses at the gene ends were 1 base for V and 2 bases for J; bases not matched to a gene: 6. Germline lookup yields CDR1 SGHRS and CDR2 YFSETQ. The CDR3 is made up of 15 amino acids. The CDR3 coding sequence is TGCGCCAGCAGCTTGAGCGGGACTACTACCTACGAGCAGTACTTC. This translates into CASSLSGTTTYEQYF. Full variable domain (rest looked up from reference TRBV5-1 and TRBJ2-7): KAGVTQTPRYLIKTRGQQVTLSCSPISGHRSVSWYQQTPGQGLQFLFEYFSETQRNKGNFPGRFSGRQFSNSRSEMNVSTLELGDSALYLCASSLSGTTTYEQYFGPGTRLTVT.

J is TRBJ1-4 and V is TRBV6-5, with D maybe TRBD1 (6 bases). CDR1 and CDR2 from the germline V gene are MNHEY and SVGAGI. The CDR3 has 15 residues. The V end was cut by 0 bases, the J end by 7 bases, with 12 bases between. CDR3 region: CASSYSGGHGEKLFF. In DNA, the CDR3 is TGTGCCAGCAGTTACTCGGGGGGGCATGGTGAAAAACTGTTTTTT.

This clone has only one observation. The chain joins TRBV5-6 to TRBJ1-6; TRBD1 might be the D (5 bases). The CDR3 consists of 15 residues. Germline V gene lookup returns CDR1 SGHDT and CDR2 YYEEEE. Trimming removed 1 base from V and 7 bases from J, with 12 bases in between. Here the CDR3 reads CASSLPGQGNSPLHF. The CDR3 DNA reads as TGTGCCAGCAGCTTGCCCGGGCAGGGCAATTCACCCCTCCACTTT.

The rearrangement links TRBV6-5 to TRBJ2-1, with 8 bases fitting TRBD1. Germline V gene sequence: CDR1 MNHEY, CDR2 SVGAGI. CDR3 length: 13 amino acids. Trimming removed 6 bases from V and 4 bases from J; junction bases left unmatched: 2. CDR3: CASSRDRYNEQFF. CDR3 in DNA: TGTGCCAGCAGCCGGGACAGGTACAATGAGCAGTTCTTC.

V and J are TRBV30 and TRBJ1-3; no reliable D call. Trimming cost V 0 bases and J 1 base, with 10 bases left between them. There are 15 residues in the CDR3. Germline V gene sequence: CDR1 GTSNPN, CDR2 SVGIG (reference sequence). CDR3 protein: CAWSVEPRSGNTIYF. The CDR3 DNA is TGTGCCTGGAGTGTTGAACCCAGGTCTGGAAACACCATATATTTT.

The V and J genes are TRBV7-2 and TRBJ2-2, with D uncertain. The germline V gene has CDR1 SGHTA and CDR2 FQGNSA. Trimming stripped 5 bases from V and 4 bases from J, with 8 bases between. The CDR3 is 13 amino acids. In DNA, the CDR3 is TGTGCCAGCAGCCCCTATAGCACCGGGGAGCTGTTTTTT. It encodes CASSPYSTGELFF.

A single count supports this clone. This chain uses TRBV23-1 with TRBJ2-7; unclear D gene. TRBV23-1 is annotated as an ORF whose role is uncertain. Trimming removed 4 bases from V and 3 bases from J, with 16 bases in between. CDR3 size: 15 residues. CDR3 protein: CASSPGSRSFYEQYF. CDR3 DNA: TGCGCCAGCAGTCCCGGCTCTAGAAGCTTCTACGAGCAGTACTTC.

The chain joins TRBV12-3 or TRBV12-4 to TRBJ2-1; 14 nucleotides agree with TRBD2. V shed 5 bases, J shed 12 bases, and the junction held 3 bases outside the gene matches. The CDR3 sequence is 13 residues long. The CDR3 here is CASSQTSGGAQFF. CDR3 DNA sequence: TGTGCCAGCAGTCAGACTAGCGGGGGGGCGCAGTTCTTC.

This rearrangement joins TRBV19 to TRBJ1-4; a weak D match, TRBD1 (5 bases). Deletions cut 6 bases from V and 4 bases from J, with 15 bases between. The CDR3 is made up of 15 amino acids. Germline lookup yields CDR1 LNHDA and CDR2 SQIVND (reference sequence). Written as DNA, the CDR3 is TGTGCCAGTAGGTCCAGGGAAAGCTATAATGAAAAACTGTTTTTT. Its protein product is CASRSRESYNEKLFF.

The chain joins TRBV7-9 to TRBJ2-2; 14 bases agree with TRBD2. CDR3 size: 19 residues. The V gene end was trimmed by 4 bases and the J gene end by 2 bases; junction bases not matched to a gene: 9. CDR1 and CDR2 from the germline V gene are SEHNR and FQNEAQ (reference sequence). The CDR3 is CASSSPRGLAGANTGELFF. In nucleotides, the CDR3 is TGTGCCAGCAGCTCACCAAGGGGACTAGCGGGGGCAAACACCGGGGAGCTGTTTTTT.

The V call is TRBV5-1, the J call TRBJ2-7; 7 bases fit TRBD1. Germline V gene sequence: CDR1 SGHRS, CDR2 YFSETQ. The J segment lost 2 bases and the V segment lost 1 base, leaving 6 bases of the junction unmatched. The CDR3 loop spans 15 amino acids. In DNA, the CDR3 is TGCGCCAGCAGCTTGTCCGGGACAGAGACCTACGAGCAGTACTTC. This sequence encodes CASSLSGTETYEQYF.

This clone was counted a few times. The rearrangement joins TRBV7-8 to TRBJ1-1, with TRBD1 matching 7 bases. CDR3 size: 16 residues. The V and J ends lost 5 bases and 1 base, in that order; junction bases with no gene match: 10. CDR1 SGHVS and CDR2 FQNEAQ come from the germline V gene. CDR3 amino acids: CASSQPRQGSNTEAFF. The CDR3 nucleotides read TGTGCCAGCAGCCAACCCAGACAGGGCTCGAACACTGAAGCTTTCTTT.

This chain uses TRBV7-9 with TRBJ1-5; D remains unclear. Trimming took 2 bases from V and 6 from J, leaving 11 bases between them. This CDR3 comprises 14 residues. Germline loops: CDR1 SEHNR, CDR2 FQNEAQ (reference sequence). The CDR3, as DNA: TGTGCCAGCAGCTTAACTGGAGGGAGTCAGCCCCAGCATTTT. It yields the protein CASSLTGGSQPQHF.

This chain uses TRBV19 with TRBJ1-1; D is unclear. Germline V CDR1 and CDR2: LNHDA, SQIVND (reference sequence). The CDR3 extends over 13 amino acids. V gave up 1 base and J gave up 1 base, with 4 bases separating them. CDR3 amino acids: CASSIVRNTEAFF. In DNA, the CDR3 is TGTGCCAGTAGTATAGTCCGGAACACTGAAGCTTTCTTT.

This chain links TRBV19 with TRBJ1-5; 7 bases map to TRBD1. Trimming cost V 6 bases and J 1 base; bases outside gene matches: 6. The CDR3 sequence is 15 residues long. Germline CDR1 is LNHDA and CDR2 is SQIVND (reference sequence). CDR3 nucleotide sequence: TGTGCCAGTAGCTGGGGGACAGCCAGCAATCAGCCCCAGCATTTT. Translated, it gives CASSWGTASNQPQHF.

The chain uses TRBV7-2 and TRBJ2-1; 11 nucleotides line up with TRBD2. The CDR3 runs to 18 residues. The germline V gene encodes CDR1 SGHTA and CDR2 FQGNSA. Trimming cost V 3 bases and J 8 bases; bases outside gene matches: 15. CDR3 nucleotide sequence: TGTGCCAGCAGCTTCGGCGGAATTCTAGCGGGGGGCGGTCATGAGCAGTTCTTC. This gives the protein CASSFGGILAGGGHEQFF.